This section outlines one T cell receptor (beta chain) sequence together with its context. These data are taken from a study of shared clonotypes between healthy human individuals. V was pared by 3 bases and J by 7 bases, with 18 bases between. The CDR3 has 15 residues. Germline V gene data show CDR1 as LNHDA and CDR2 as SQIVND (reference sequence). Terminally differentiated effector memory CD45RA+ cells were left out of the naive CD8 fraction, which was CD45RO-negative and positively selected for CCR7. Roughly 210 ng DNA, about 33,000 T cell genomes, went into each sorted-subset replicate PCR. Repertoires were generated with immunoSEQ multiplex PCR, while TCRdb's copy carries only in-frame clones and drops some. In the table there are about 2.2 million clones, over 85% of which are singletons.

This TCR derives from a man between 18 and 35 years old in good health. Some clones in this sample may be carry-over from other donors' samples. Sequenced sample: naive CD8+ T cells from PBMCs. This rearrangement joins TRBV19 to TRBJ1-1; a possible D gene is TRBD1 (6 bases). The CDR3 DNA sequence: TGTGCCAGTAGTATTGGCTGGGCAGGGGCCCATGAAGCTTTCTTT. Amino acids: CASSIGWAGAHEAFF. Looking up the rest from reference TRBV19 and TRBJ1-1 gives the full variable domain: DGGITQSPKYLFRKEGQNVTLSCEQNLNHDAMYWYRQDPGQGLRLIYYSQIVNDFQKGDIAEGYSVSREKKESFPLTVTSAQKNPTAFYLCASSIGWAGAHEAFFGQGTRLTVV.